Following are 3 T cell receptor beta chains from one sample sequenced in a study of T cell clusters in autoimmune cytopenias. TRB was amplified from 250 ng of peripheral blood genomic DNA per sample. One tube held mixed TRB-A and TRB-B primer pools for touch-down PCR. From its re-call of the multiplex PCR reads, TCRdb lists each CDR3 protein once, without DNA. In all, the sample yields nearly 4,500 distinct CDR3 sequences. Material for sequencing was peripheral blood. These receptors came from a human donor with an autoimmune cytopenia or autoimmune hepatitis (not recorded which).

According to its frequency, this clonotype is medium-sized. The chain employs TRBV6-4 and TRBJ2-6. This CDR3 is built from 14 residues. CDR1 MRHNA and CDR2 SNTAGT come from the germline V gene. CDR3 region: CASSAGPGANVLTF.

The CDR3 here is CATSGGPGTGHYEQYF. V gene TRBV24-1 combines with J gene TRBJ2-7; TCRdb's D call of TRBD1 is untestable without DNA. The CDR3 sequence is 16 residues long. Germline V lookup: CDR1 KGHDR, CDR2 SFDVKD.

V gene TRBV27 combines with J gene TRBJ2-2; TCRdb names TRBD2, which stays unverified in the absence of DNA. Germline CDR1 is MNHEY and CDR2 is SMNVEV (reference sequence). The CDR3 is 15 amino acids. The CDR3 spells CASTETSGSPGELFF.